The 8 T cell receptor beta chains reported below all come from one sample, sequenced in a study of T cells in narcolepsy. Assay: immunoSEQ multiplex PCR; the TCRdb copy retains only in-frame clones and omits some. The sample consists of tens of thousands of clones, roughly 80% of them appearing once. The sample taken for sequencing was CD45RA- memory CD4+ T cells from PBMCs. The source is a human donor with narcolepsy.

This clone was seen just once. The chain couples TRBV7-2 to TRBJ1-6; D perhaps matches TRBD1 (5 bases). V lost 5 bases, J lost 11 bases, and 22 bases lay in between. This CDR3 has 16 amino acids. Germline lookup yields CDR1 SGHTA and CDR2 FQGNSA. The CDR3 protein is CASSQRLWGGGAPLHF. In nucleotides, the CDR3 is TGTGCCAGCAGCCAGCGACTATGGGGGGGTGGGGCACCCCTCCACTTT.

The chain carries TRBV2 and TRBJ1-5; 7 bases match TRBD1. This CDR3 contains 16 residues. Per the germline V gene, CDR1 is SNHLY and CDR2 is FYNNEI. Germline trimming cut 6 bases from V and 0 bases from J; bases unmatched to any gene: 8. CDR3 region: CASRAHRGHSNQPQHF. CDR3 in DNA: TGTGCCAGCAGAGCTCACAGGGGCCATAGCAATCAGCCCCAGCATTTT.

The rearrangement joins TRBV11-2 to TRBJ1-1, with 10 bases identical to TRBD1. The trim removed 3 bases at V and 1 base at J, leaving 2 bases unmatched. Germline V gives CDR1 SGHAT, CDR2 FQNNGV. CDR3 size: 15 residues. The CDR3 loop is CASSFRDRGNTEAFF. The CDR3 DNA follows: TGTGCCAGCAGCTTTAGGGACAGGGGGAACACTGAAGCTTTCTTT.

The chain recombines TRBV18 with TRBJ1-4; 9 positions agree with TRBD1. The CDR3 is 12 residues long. V lost 3 bases and J lost 14; bases outside the gene matches: 4. CDR1 is KGHSH, CDR2 LQKENI, per germline. The CDR3 here is CASSPGQGGLFF. Written as DNA, the CDR3 is TGTGCCAGCTCACCGGGACAGGGTGGGCTGTTTTTT.

This clone has only a few counts. This rearrangement joins TRBV7-9 to TRBJ2-7, with 10 bases lining up with TRBD1. Trimming cost V 5 bases and J 1 base; bases outside gene matches: 5. The CDR3 has 15 residues. Germline V CDR1 and CDR2: SEHNR, FQNEAQ (reference sequence). The CDR3 loop is CASSTRTGGSYEQYF. CDR3 DNA: TGTGCCAGCAGCACTAGGACAGGGGGTTCCTACGAGCAGTACTTC.

The J gene is TRBJ1-2, the V gene TRBV28; TRBD1 is a possible D gene (6 bases). The V gene lost 11 bases and the J gene lost 5 bases, with 15 bases spanning the gap. The germline gives CDR1 MDHEN, CDR2 SYDVKM. The CDR3 extends over 12 amino acids. The CDR3 sequence: CASNQGKYGYTF. The CDR3 region has the DNA TGTGCCTCGAACCAGGGGAAATATGGCTACACCTTC.

This clone was recorded once. This chain joins TRBV9 and TRBJ2-5, with D unclear. Germline V lookup: CDR1 SGDLS, CDR2 YYNGEE. Trimming left V 3 bases short and J 5 bases short, with 11 bases between. The CDR3 consists of 13 residues. The CDR3 DNA reads TGTGCCAGCAGCGGACTCCACGGGGAGACCCAGTACTTC. Translating gives CASSGLHGETQYF.

This clone was seen just once. V is TRBV10-1 and J is TRBJ1-1; D not certain. Between the trimmed V and J ends, which lost 4 bases and 2 bases, there was a span of 5 bases. The CDR3 contains 12 residues. Germline values: CDR1 WNHNN, CDR2 SYGVQD (reference sequence). The CDR3 loop reads CASSAGNTEAFF. The DNA of the CDR3 is TGCGCCAGCAGTGCTGGAAACACTGAAGCTTTCTTT.